The 10 T cell receptor beta chains presented below share a single source sample, sequenced in a study of CD8+ T cells in alopecia areata. RNA extraction was followed by reverse transcription into cDNA, which acted as the sequencing template. Sequencing was performed with immunoSEQ multiplex PCR; in TCRdb, only in-frame clones are kept and a portion is missing. The sample has 90,000 to 150,000 clones; roughly 69% are singletons. Material for sequencing was CD4+ T cells sorted from blood. These receptors originate from a human donor in good health.

The chain has TRBV29-1 and TRBJ2-1, with unresolved D. CDR1 SQVTM and CDR2 ANQGSEA come from the germline V gene. The CDR3 consists of 14 residues. Trimming removed 3 bases at V and 10 bases at J, with 19 bases between. CDR3 DNA sequence: TGCAGCGTTGATTCCATTCGGGCGCCGACCGAGCAGTTCTTC. Its translation: CSVDSIRAPTEQFF.

In DNA, the CDR3 is TGTGCCACCTCGGGGGGCGGGGATATCCGCTCTGGGGCCAACGTCCTGACTTTC. It specifies CATSGGGDIRSGANVLTF. The rearrangement joins TRBV25-1 to TRBJ2-6, with D possibly matching TRBD2 (7 bases). Germline V CDR1 and CDR2: MGHDK, SYGVNS. The CDR3 runs 18 residues. Trimming took 10 bases from V and 0 from J, leaving 22 bases between them.

This sequence joins TRBV15 and TRBJ2-1, with a possible D match to TRBD1 (7 bases). This CDR3 is built from 16 residues. V gave up 5 bases and J gave up 3 bases, with 17 bases separating them. CDR1 is LNHNV and CDR2 is YYDKDF in the germline V gene (reference sequence). The CDR3 DNA reads as TGTGCCACCAGCTCCAAGGAGGGACAGTTCTACAATGAGCAGTTCTTC. Its translation is CATSSKEGQFYNEQFF.

This chain uses TRBV4-2 with TRBJ2-1; no definite D call. Deletions cut 8 bases from V and 0 bases from J, with 8 bases between. The CDR3 loop spans 13 amino acids. Germline V gene lookup returns CDR1 LGHNA and CDR2 YNFKEQ. The chain's CDR3 is CASGSSSYNEQFF. The CDR3 region has the DNA TGTGCCAGCGGATCAAGCTCCTACAATGAGCAGTTCTTC.

The chain carries TRBV18 and TRBJ2-5, with 9 bases that match TRBD1. Unmatched junction bases numbered 1, after V lost 4 bases and J lost 4 bases. Germline V gene lookup returns CDR1 KGHSH and CDR2 LQKENI. The CDR3 runs to 13 residues. The CDR3 DNA follows: TGTGCCAGCTCACTGGGACAGGGAGAGACCCAGTACTTC. Its translation: CASSLGQGETQYF.

The chain joins TRBV30 to TRBJ2-2; no reliable D call. Trimming removed 8 bases at V and 6 bases at J, with 19 bases between. Germline V CDR1 and CDR2: GTSNPN, SVGIG (reference sequence). The CDR3 extends over 14 amino acids. CDR3 protein: CARRNKGDSGELFF. For the CDR3, the DNA is TGTGCCCGACGTAATAAGGGCGACTCCGGGGAGCTGTTTTTT.

This clone was seen more than once but under ten times. The V call is TRBV30, the J call TRBJ2-1; no clear D. The CDR3 covers 13 residues. V was trimmed by 1 base and J by 2 bases, leaving 6 bases between them. CDR1 is GTSNPN, CDR2 SVGIG, per germline (reference sequence). CDR3 nucleotides: TGTGCCTGGAGTGAATCAGCCTACAATGAGCAGTTCTTC. This sequence encodes CAWSESAYNEQFF. Together with reference TRBV30 and TRBJ2-1, the CDR3 gives the full variable domain: SQTIHQWPATLVQPVGSPLSLECTVEGTSNPNLYWYRQAAGRGLQLLFYSVGIGQISSEVPQNLSASRPQDRQFILSSKKLLLSDSGFYLCAWSESAYNEQFFGPGTRLTVL.

The genes are TRBV5-4 and TRBJ1-6; tentative D call: TRBD1 (6 bases). Trimming took off 0 bases at V and 3 bases at J, with 10 bases between the two ends. CDR1 and CDR2 (germline): SGHNT, YYREEE (reference sequence). CDR3 length: 16 amino acids. The CDR3 region has the DNA TGTGCCAGCAGCTTGGGACCACAGGGCTATAATTCACCCCTCCACTTT. This sequence encodes CASSLGPQGYNSPLHF.

The chain combines TRBV29-1 with TRBJ2-3; 7 bases agree with TRBD2. The CDR3 covers 13 residues. The germline CDR1 and CDR2 sequences are SQVTM and ANQGSEA. With 3 bases clipped from V and 4 bases from J, the junction kept 4 bases outside the gene matches. CDR3 residues: CSVDGGGADTQYF. The DNA of the CDR3 is TGCAGCGTTGACGGTGGGGGGGCAGATACGCAGTATTTT.

This chain joins TRBV2 and TRBJ2-2; 12 bases align to TRBD2. Germline V lookup: CDR1 SNHLY, CDR2 FYNNEI. The CDR3 consists of 16 residues. V dropped 5 bases and J dropped 3; count of bases not matched to a gene: 4. The CDR3: CASSRLAGAYTGELFF. CDR3 nucleotides: TGTGCCAGCAGTCGACTAGCGGGGGCCTACACCGGGGAGCTGTTTTTT.